Shown below are 8 T cell receptor beta chains from a single sample sequenced in a study of Tregs in tolerant kidney transplant recipients. Related graft donors supplied nonmyeloablative bone marrow transplants, and mixed chimerism was transient. Measured with immunoSEQ multiplex PCR; TCRdb has only the in-frame clones, and not every one. This table has 65,000 to 85,000 clones, roughly nine tenths appearing once. Material: CD4+ T cells from blood (PBMCs), obtained 24 months after the transplant. These receptors all come from a human patient who received a combined kidney and bone marrow transplant. Certain T cells may be donor cells from the graft.

The rearrangement uses TRBV7-2 and TRBJ1-4; D perhaps matches TRBD1 (5 bases). The V end was cut by 1 base, the J end by 8 bases, with 14 bases between. Germline-derived CDR1 and CDR2 are SGHTA and FQGNSA. This CDR3 is 15 amino acids long. The CDR3 nucleotides read TGTGCCAGCAGCTTAGAGGCAGGGTTGGCGGAAAAACTGTTTTTT. This encodes CASSLEAGLAEKLFF.

This sequence joins TRBV28 and TRBJ2-2, with 11 bases identical to TRBD1. V trimming: 11 bases; J trimming: 5 bases; junction bases outside the gene matches: 7. CDR1 is MDHEN and CDR2 is SYDVKM in the germline V gene. The CDR3 spans 14 residues. CDR3 protein: CAGRGQGATGELFF. In DNA form, the CDR3 reads TGTGCCGGCCGCGGACAGGGGGCTACCGGGGAGCTGTTTTTT.

This clone has a handful of counts. The chain uses TRBV5-8 and TRBJ1-2; 8 nucleotides agree with TRBD1. Looked up from germline, CDR1 is SGHTS and CDR2 is YDEGEE. The CDR3 has 13 residues. The V and J ends lost 4 bases and 5 bases, in that order; junction bases with no gene match: 4. CDR3 DNA: TGTGCCAGCAGCATGAACAGGGGGTATGGCTACACCTTC. Protein: CASSMNRGYGYTF.

The J gene is TRBJ1-2, the V gene TRBV6-1; possible D gene TRBD1, 5 bases. This CDR3 has 14 amino acids. Germline-derived CDR1 and CDR2 are MNHNS and SASEGT. V lost 4 bases and J 2 bases, leaving 11 bases between the germline ends. The CDR3 bases are TGTGCCAGCAGTGGGAGGGACCAAAACTATGGCTACACCTTC. It yields the protein CASSGRDQNYGYTF.

CDR3 DNA: TGTGCCAGCAGCCCCCCCCCGGGACTAGGAGAGGATGAGCAGTTCTTC. This encodes CASSPPPGLGEDEQFF. V gene TRBV2 combines with J gene TRBJ2-1; 8 bases agree with TRBD2. CDR1 and CDR2 (germline): SNHLY, FYNNEI. This CDR3 spans 16 amino acids. J was trimmed by 8 bases and V by 6 bases; bases with no gene match: 15.

This chain uses TRBV5-4 with TRBJ2-7; 14 bases line up with TRBD2. Germline V lookup: CDR1 SGHNT, CDR2 YYREEE (reference sequence). The length of the CDR3 is 16 residues. J was trimmed by 5 bases and V by 6 bases; bases with no gene match: 10. This chain's CDR3 is CASTRMGLAGVHEQYF. The DNA for the CDR3 is TGTGCCAGCACCCGGATGGGACTAGCGGGAGTACACGAGCAGTACTTC. Filled out from reference TRBV5-4 and TRBJ2-7, the complete variable domain reads ETGVTQSPTHLIKTRGQQVTLRCSSQSGHNTVSWYQQALGQGPQFIFQYYREEENGRGNFPPRFSGLQFPNYSSELNVNALELDDSALYLCASTRMGLAGVHEQYFGPGTRLTVT.

This rearrangement joins TRBV7-8 to TRBJ1-5, with D tentatively TRBD1 (6 bases). The CDR3 loop spans 16 amino acids. Trimming took 7 bases from V and 7 from J, leaving 23 bases between them. The germline CDR1 and CDR2 sequences are SGHVS and FQNEAQ. The chain's CDR3 is CASTAHRGRGAQPQHF. In DNA, the CDR3 is TGTGCCAGCACCGCCCACCGAGGGAGGGGGGCCCAGCCCCAGCATTTT.

The chain couples TRBV19 to TRBJ1-2; D gene ambiguous. V lost 3 bases, J lost 4 bases, and 12 bases lay in between. The CDR3 length is 14 residues. Germline V gene data show CDR1 as LNHDA and CDR2 as SQIVND (reference sequence). The CDR3 DNA sequence: TGTGCCAGTAGTATTAACGGGAGAGTCTATGGCTACACCTTC. This translates into CASSINGRVYGYTF.